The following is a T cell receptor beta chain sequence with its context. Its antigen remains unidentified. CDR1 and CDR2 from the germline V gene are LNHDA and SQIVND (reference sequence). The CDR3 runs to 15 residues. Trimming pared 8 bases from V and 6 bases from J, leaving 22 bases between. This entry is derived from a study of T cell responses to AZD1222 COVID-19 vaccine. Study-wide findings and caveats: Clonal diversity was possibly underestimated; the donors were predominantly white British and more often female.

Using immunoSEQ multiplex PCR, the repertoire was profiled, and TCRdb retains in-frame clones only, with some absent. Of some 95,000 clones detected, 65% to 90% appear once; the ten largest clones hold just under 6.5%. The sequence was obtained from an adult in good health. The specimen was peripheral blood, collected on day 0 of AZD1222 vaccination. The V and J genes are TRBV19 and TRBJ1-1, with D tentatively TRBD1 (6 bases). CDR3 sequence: CASAGKFGGISEAFF. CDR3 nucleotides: TGTGCCAGTGCGGGAAAATTCGGGGGCATTTCTGAAGCTTTCTTT.